These 24 T cell receptor beta chains came from one sample sequenced in a study of blood T cell repertoires in COVID-19. Only in-frame clones appear in the TCRdb table, and some are missing; sequencing was by immunoSEQ multiplex PCR. The sample records some 400,000 clones, roughly nine tenths being singletons. Input material: PBMCs or T cells enriched from blood (not recorded which). The receptors come from a man aged 25 to 40 who had recovered from COVID-19.

The chain joins TRBV6-5 to TRBJ2-3; 7 positions match TRBD2. The V segment lost 6 bases and the J segment 4 bases; nucleotides outside the gene matches: 7. Germline values: CDR1 MNHEY, CDR2 SVGAGI. The CDR3 runs 14 residues. The DNA for the CDR3 is TGTGCCAGCAGAACCCCGGGACTATCAGATACGCAGTATTTT. Its protein product is CASRTPGLSDTQYF.

This clone was detected only a few times. The V call is TRBV7-2, the J call TRBJ1-1, with 10 bases aligning to TRBD1. Germline loops: CDR1 SGHTA, CDR2 FQGNSA. This CDR3 is built from 15 residues. The V and J ends lost 1 base and 4 bases, in that order; junction bases with no gene match: 3. The CDR3 nucleotides are TGTGCCAGCAGCTTAGGGACAGGGGGGAGCACTGAAGCTTTCTTT. Translating it yields CASSLGTGGSTEAFF.

The chain combines TRBV4-1 with TRBJ2-4, with 7 bases aligning to TRBD1. Germline CDR1 is MGHRA and CDR2 is YSYEKL. Unmatched junction bases numbered 5, after V lost 4 bases and J lost 5 bases. The CDR3 sequence is 14 residues long. The CDR3 region is CASSLRTGENIQYF. CDR3 in DNA: TGCGCCAGCAGCCTGCGGACAGGAGAAAACATTCAGTACTTC.

This clone was seen just once. The rearrangement joins TRBV4-1 to TRBJ2-7; D possibly corresponds to TRBD1 (5 bases). The germline V gene encodes CDR1 MGHRA and CDR2 YSYEKL. The V gene lost 3 bases and the J gene lost 2 bases, with 17 bases spanning the gap. This CDR3 spans 16 amino acids. In DNA, the CDR3 is TGCGCCAGCAGCCACAGGGATGAACCCCCTACCTACGAGCAGTACTTC. Its protein is CASSHRDEPPTYEQYF.

The V gene is TRBV29-1, the J gene TRBJ1-2, with TRBD1 matching 9 bases. The CDR3 has 13 amino acids. V was pared by 2 bases and J by 5 bases, with 3 bases of the junction left unmatched. Per germline, CDR1 SQVTM and CDR2 ANQGSEA. The chain's CDR3 is CSVETGGGYGYTF. CDR3 DNA sequence: TGCAGCGTTGAAACAGGGGGCGGTTATGGCTACACCTTC.

The chain employs TRBV24-1 and TRBJ2-7, with 12 positions matching TRBD2. The CDR3 spans 16 residues. Germline CDR1 KGHDR, CDR2 SFDVKD. Losses at the gene ends were 4 bases for V and 2 bases for J; bases not matched to a gene: 5. The CDR3 sequence is CATSDGTSGFTYEQYF. The CDR3 DNA reads as TGTGCCACCAGTGACGGGACTAGCGGGTTTACCTACGAGCAGTACTTC.

CDR3 region: CSASILAGGVIGKNIQYF. In DNA, the CDR3 is TGCAGTGCTAGTATACTAGCGGGAGGTGTCATAGGCAAAAACATTCAGTACTTC. This rearrangement joins TRBV20-1 to TRBJ2-4, with 12 bases aligning to TRBD2. The CDR3 is 18 amino acids. Germline V lookup: CDR1 DFQATT, CDR2 SNEGSKA (reference sequence). V dropped 3 bases and J dropped 3; count of bases not matched to a gene: 12.

This clone has at least ten counts. The rearrangement joins TRBV18 to TRBJ1-5, with D possibly being TRBD1 (6 bases). Germline V gene data show CDR1 as KGHSH and CDR2 as LQKENI. Trimming left V 5 bases short and J 4 bases short, with 27 bases between. The CDR3 is 19 amino acids. CDR3 DNA: TGTGCCAGCTCAGAGGGGGTCTTGAGGCAATCGAATAGTAATCAGCCCCAGCATTTT. This gives the protein CASSEGVLRQSNSNQPQHF.

CDR3 nucleotides: TGTGCCACCAGGACGAGACAGGCTAATCAGCCCCAGCATTTT. As protein: CATRTRQANQPQHF. This chain joins TRBV15 and TRBJ1-5; TRBD1 is a possible D gene (6 bases). Germline lookup yields CDR1 LNHNV and CDR2 YYDKDF (reference sequence). The V end lost 6 bases, the J end lost 4 bases, and 13 bases lay between the germline ends. CDR3 length: 14 amino acids.

The V and J genes are TRBV23-1 and TRBJ2-7; TRBD1 aligns across 7 bases. TRBV23-1 is annotated as an ORF whose role is uncertain. V lost 3 bases, J lost 0 bases, and 8 bases stayed unmatched. The length of the CDR3 is 16 residues. CDR3 DNA sequence: TGCGCCAGCAGTCACTCCGACAGGGCGACCTCCTACGAGCAGTACTTC. This encodes CASSHSDRATSYEQYF.

This chain connects TRBV28 to TRBJ1-2, with TRBD1 matching 8 bases. The germline gives CDR1 MDHEN, CDR2 SYDVKM. V was clipped by 7 bases and J by 7 bases; unmatched bases: 14. CDR3 length: 15 residues. CDR3 amino acids: CASIRYRTGTIGYTF. Here the CDR3 DNA reads TGTGCCAGCATCCGATATCGGACAGGGACCATTGGCTACACCTTC.

The chain has TRBV7-9 and TRBJ2-5; 10 nucleotides line up with TRBD2. The CDR3 consists of 16 residues. The germline V gene encodes CDR1 SEHNR and CDR2 FQNEAQ (reference sequence). The junction had 6 bases not matched to a gene; V was cut back by 3 bases and J by 2 bases. The CDR3, as DNA: TGTGCCAGCAGCTTCCCCGGACTAGCGGTTCAAGAGACCCAGTACTTC. Protein: CASSFPGLAVQETQYF.

The V call is TRBV24-1, the J call TRBJ1-3; 8 bases are a match to TRBD1. The CDR3 sequence is 16 residues long. Germline trimming cut 3 bases from V and 6 bases from J; bases unmatched to any gene: 9. Germline CDR1 and CDR2: KGHDR and SFDVKD. The chain's CDR3 is CATSDHGQGRENTIYF. The CDR3 region has the DNA TGTGCCACCAGTGATCACGGACAGGGCCGGGAAAACACCATATATTTT.

This clone occurred once. The V call is TRBV5-5, the J call TRBJ2-6; TRBD1 might be the D (6 bases). Trimming removed 4 bases at V and 4 bases at J, with 18 bases between. The CDR3 covers 17 residues. Germline values: CDR1 SGHKS, CDR2 YYEKEE (reference sequence). This chain's CDR3 is CASSRGGPAPGANVLTF. For the CDR3, the DNA is TGTGCCAGCAGCAGAGGGGGACCTGCTCCCGGGGCCAACGTCCTGACTTTC.

V gene TRBV19 combines with J gene TRBJ2-7, with 10 bases fitting TRBD1. CDR1 and CDR2 from the germline V gene are LNHDA and SQIVND (reference sequence). This CDR3 is 15 amino acids long. Trimming at V came to 6 bases and at J to 2 bases, leaving 7 bases not matched to a gene. CDR3 sequence reads: CASRTRDRGPYEQYF. CDR3 in DNA: TGTGCCAGTAGAACACGGGACAGGGGACCCTACGAGCAGTACTTC.

This rearrangement joins TRBV3-1 (or the pseudogene TRBV3-2) to TRBJ2-5, with TRBD2 matching over 7 bases. Germline CDR1 and CDR2: LGHDT and YNNKEL (reference sequence). The CDR3 length is 15 residues. The J segment lost 7 bases and the V segment lost 2 bases, leaving 10 bases of the junction unmatched. The CDR3, as DNA: TGTGCCAGCAGCCAAACTGCTAGCGGCACGGGGACCCAGTACTTC. Translation: CASSQTASGTGTQYF.

This chain joins TRBV9 and TRBJ2-3, with 11 bases fitting TRBD1. CDR3 length equals 16 residues. CDR1 and CDR2 from the germline V gene are SGDLS and YYNGEE. V lost 4 bases to trimming and J lost 6 bases; unmatched junction nucleotides: 10. The chain's CDR3 is CASSPPGTGGRDTQYF. As DNA, the CDR3 is TGTGCCAGCAGCCCCCCCGGGACAGGGGGAAGGGATACGCAGTATTTT.

This chain uses TRBV12-3 or TRBV12-4 with TRBJ2-7; D gene unclear. The length of the CDR3 is 12 residues. The V gene lost 7 bases and the J gene lost 2 bases, with 9 bases spanning the gap. The DNA of the CDR3 is TGTGCCAGCACTGACCGGGCCTACGAGCAGTACTTC. Residues: CASTDRAYEQYF.

The chain uses TRBV2 and TRBJ2-7, with D tentatively TRBD1 (5 bases). There are 14 residues in the CDR3. The germline V and J ends were trimmed by 7 bases and 3 bases, with 16 bases remaining between them. The germline CDR1 and CDR2 sequences are SNHLY and FYNNEI. The CDR3 region is CASKYIGDSYEQYF. The DNA of the CDR3 is TGTGCCAGCAAATATATAGGGGATAGCTACGAGCAGTACTTC.

This chain connects TRBV3-1 (or the pseudogene TRBV3-2) to TRBJ2-1, with D possibly matching TRBD2 (6 bases). V lost 3 bases to trimming and J lost 7 bases, with 19 bases between them. The CDR3 totals 16 residues. Germline V gives CDR1 LGHDT, CDR2 YNNKEL (reference sequence). CDR3 protein: CASSQEGRVLVNEQFF. As DNA, the CDR3 is TGTGCCAGCAGCCAGGAGGGGAGAGTATTGGTAAATGAGCAGTTCTTC.

This chain connects TRBV7-9 to TRBJ2-7, with 10 bases that match TRBD1. Unmatched junction bases numbered 11, after V lost 5 bases and J lost 4 bases. The CDR3 extends over 16 amino acids. CDR1 is SEHNR and CDR2 is FQNEAQ in the germline V gene (reference sequence). As DNA, the CDR3 is TGTGCCAGCAGCGCCCGGGGGAGGACAGGGGGATACGAGCAGTACTTC. Its translation: CASSARGRTGGYEQYF.

This chain uses TRBV24-1 with TRBJ2-2, with TRBD1 matching over 7 bases. Looked up from germline, CDR1 is KGHDR and CDR2 is SFDVKD. With V trimmed by 0 bases and J by 0 bases, 12 bases remained unmatched. This CDR3 has 20 amino acids. The CDR3: CATSDLQTGRTSTNTGELFF. In DNA, the CDR3 is TGTGCCACCAGTGATTTGCAGACAGGGCGGACAAGTACGAACACCGGGGAGCTGTTTTTT.

This rearrangement joins TRBV28 to TRBJ1-4; the D is unclear. The germline gives CDR1 MDHEN, CDR2 SYDVKM. V shed 7 bases and J shed 1 base, with 7 bases lying between them. The CDR3 has 13 amino acids. CDR3 amino acids: CASIEGTNEKLFF. CDR3 DNA: TGTGCCAGCATCGAGGGAACTAATGAAAAACTGTTTTTT.

The V gene is TRBV11-3, the J gene TRBJ2-7; 9 bases match TRBD1. Germline V gene sequence: CDR1 SGHNT, CDR2 YENEEA. This CDR3 region has 16 residues. Trimming at V came to 8 bases and at J to 4 bases, leaving 15 bases not matched to a gene. For the CDR3, the DNA is TGTGCCAGCCCGGGGGTTGGGACAGGGAATAAGTACGAGCAGTACTTC. Its translation is CASPGVGTGNKYEQYF.